This TCR beta chain was obtained from a study of beta chain features in type 1 diabetes. Whole-study results and caveats: There was a moderate but significant shortening of TCRB CDR3s in all four CD4+ subsets of Type 1 diabetes patients. Lower insertion and higher deletion counts appeared at VDJ junctions in type 1 diabetes patients. Although PCR might favor shorter templates, it would do so equally in patients and controls.

On this clone itself: Its cognate antigen is unknown.

CDR3 length equals 16 residues. Trimming took 4 bases from V and 4 from J, leaving 17 bases between them. The entirety of the isolated RNA underwent reverse transcription, so expressed TCRB transcripts were sequenced. Clones were read by immunoSEQ multiplex PCR, and TCRdb kept only the in-frame ones, dropping some. The table has approximately 44,000 clones, roughly half seen once. Sorted CD4+ subsets: naive, central memory, regulatory, stem cell-like memory (CD45RO/CCR7/CD25/CD127/CD95/CD27 panel). The chain joins TRBV23-1 to TRBJ1-3; no reliable D call. TRBV23-1 is an ORF, with its function uncertain. The source of this sequence is a young woman in good health. Sequenced material: Tregs from blood. CDR3 sequence: CASSLPPVEAGNTIYF. The CDR3 nucleotides are TGCGCCAGCAGTCTCCCGCCGGTGGAGGCAGGAAACACCATATATTTT.